The source of this T cell receptor (beta chain) is a study of shared clonotypes between healthy human individuals. Study results and caveats: Larger estimated richness was generally recorded for naive subsets relative to memory subsets.

Clones were sequenced by immunoSEQ multiplex PCR, and TCRdb holds only the in-frame ones, with some missing. The sample includes approximately 980,000 clones, less than 85% seen only once; the top ten take over 1.3%. Comments on this clone: Its antigen remains unidentified.

The sample taken for sequencing was memory CD4+ T cells sorted from blood. The sample's subset: CD45RA-negative fraction. This TCR came from a man between 18 and 35 years old in good health.

CDR3 sequence (DNA): TGTGCCAGCAGCTTGATAGGGGGGACTAGCGGCTACAATGAGCAGTTCTTC. It is translated as CASSLIGGTSGYNEQFF. The J gene is TRBJ2-1, the V gene TRBV7-2; 11 bases fit TRBD2. The junction had 7 bases not matched to a gene; V was cut back by 3 bases and J by 3 bases. Germline V gene sequence: CDR1 SGHTA, CDR2 FQGNSA. The CDR3 totals 17 residues. Based on the CDR3 plus reference TRBV7-2 and TRBJ2-1, the full variable domain is GAGVSQSPSNKVTEKGKDVELRCDPISGHTALYWYRQSLGQGLEFLIYFQGNSAPDKSGLPSDRFSAERTGGSVSTLTIQRTQQEDSAVYLCASSLIGGTSGYNEQFFGPGTRLTVL.